This paragraph reports one TCR beta chain. Its antigen is not known. Both 60 Vbeta primers and 13 Jbeta primers went into the PCR. Sequencing used immunoSEQ multiplex PCR; TCRdb keeps in-frame clones, though not all of them. Among 95,000 to 150,000 clones listed, around two thirds were seen once. This entry is derived from a study of cytomegalovirus exposure and HLA in healthy donors. CDR1 is SQVTM and CDR2 is ANQGSEA in the germline V gene. Trimming took off 6 bases at V and 10 bases at J, with 19 bases between the two ends. CDR3 length: 13 residues. Findings and caveats of the study: Presence/absence analyses rested on an assumption that sequencing depth was roughly uniform across donors.

The TCR comes from a woman between 35 and 50 years old in good health and CMV-seropositive. Material for sequencing was PBMCs. The chain combines TRBV29-1 with TRBJ2-1; D is perhaps TRBD2 (6 bases). The DNA of the CDR3 is TGCAGCGTCGGGGGACCAACCCTCATCGAGCAGTTCTTC. Protein product: CSVGGPTLIEQFF.